One TCR beta chain is described in this entry. Its antigen remains unidentified. Germline-derived CDR1 and CDR2 are LGHNA and YNFKEQ. The CDR3 totals 13 residues. V was clipped by 4 bases and J by 5 bases, with 11 bases between them. 60 Vbeta and 13 Jbeta primers were used in PCR. Method: immunoSEQ multiplex PCR; TCRdb's copy keeps in-frame clones and lacks some. The sample comprises around 80,000 clones, around 10% of which are singletons, and around 26% rests with the top ten. This entry belongs to a study of cytomegalovirus exposure and HLA in healthy donors. Study observations and caveats: Cytomegalovirus status was reportedly diagnosed by the classifier with high sensitivity and specificity.

V usage is TRBV4-2 and J usage is TRBJ1-1; no clear D. This receptor was identified in a man aged 55 to 69 in good health and CMV-seropositive. Sequencing used PBMCs. This chain's CDR3 is CASSPPGGTEAFF. Written as DNA, the CDR3 is TGTGCCAGCAGCCCCCCGGGCGGGACTGAAGCTTTCTTT.